There are many counts of the clone carrying this TCR beta chain. The antigen remains unidentified. This record belongs to a study of T-cell reconstitution after alpha-beta-depleted transplantation in children. Study-level findings and limits: Reportedly, alpha-beta T cells present about two months post-transplant originated from several hundred expanded clones of graft origin. Among T cells one year after transplant, newly produced cells accounted for most counts and diversity.

Unique molecular identifiers were used to barcode this TCRbeta library. TCRdb fed the PCR reads into MiXCR, producing one record per CDR3 protein. This table has 280,000 or so distinct CDR3 sequences, roughly 12% appearing once. This sequence was found in a male patient between 2 and 9 years old who had a stem cell transplant for chronic granulomatous disease, so the T cells may come from the graft donor. Sequenced material: peripheral blood, taken 180 days after TCRalphabeta/CD19-depleted stem cell transplant.

Here the CDR3 DNA reads TGTGCCAGCAGTTTAGGGGTCTCCAACTTAGCCTACTACGAGCAGTACTTC. Translation gives CASSLGVSNLAYYEQYF. This chain joins TRBV12-3 or TRBV12-4 and TRBJ2-7; unclear D gene. Trimming removed 1 base from V and 3 bases from J, with 19 bases in between. This CDR3 contains 17 residues.